Below are 18 T cell receptor beta chains sequenced from a single sample in a study of cytomegalovirus exposure and HLA in healthy donors. The PCR contained 60 Vbeta and 13 Jbeta primers. Clones were read by immunoSEQ multiplex PCR, and TCRdb kept only the in-frame ones, dropping some. The sample records around 120,000 clones, roughly 80% being singletons. Source material: PBMCs. These receptors were taken from a man aged 60 to 75 in good health and CMV-seropositive.

DNA of the CDR3: TGTGCCAGCAGTCCGACAGTGAACACCGGGGAGCTGTTTTTT. Translating gives CASSPTVNTGELFF. J is TRBJ2-2 and V is TRBV7-9; perhaps TRBD1 as D (5 bases). Germline CDR1 and CDR2: SEHNR and FQNEAQ (reference sequence). The CDR3 has 14 residues. V lost 6 bases and J 1 base, leaving 9 bases between the germline ends.

The chain links TRBV30 to TRBJ2-7; TRBD2 matches 7 bases. From germline, CDR1 is GTSNPN and CDR2 SVGIG (reference sequence). J was trimmed by 7 bases and V by 3 bases; bases with no gene match: 15. The CDR3 is 15 residues long. The CDR3 DNA is TGTGCCTGGAGCCACCCGGGACTACCCCTCGGTGAGCAGTACTTC. It encodes CAWSHPGLPLGEQYF.

This clone was observed a handful of times. The chain has TRBV9 and TRBJ1-5; D call uncertain. Germline CDR1 reads SGDLS; CDR2 reads YYNGEE. Trimming took 2 bases from V and 6 from J, leaving 9 bases between them. This CDR3 comprises 13 residues. CDR3 in DNA: TGTGCCAGCAGCGTTGGGGAGGGTCAGCCCCAGCATTTT. Amino acid sequence: CASSVGEGQPQHF.

The J gene is TRBJ1-4, the V gene TRBV4-1, with no clear D. The V end was cut by 3 bases, the J end by 0 bases, with 11 bases between. CDR3 length equals 16 residues. Per the germline V gene, CDR1 is MGHRA and CDR2 is YSYEKL. The CDR3 spells CASSQAGLTTNEKLFF. The CDR3 nucleotides are TGCGCCAGCAGCCAGGCAGGCCTTACAACTAATGAAAAACTGTTTTTT.

This rearrangement joins TRBV30 to TRBJ2-3; possibly TRBD2 for D (6 bases). This CDR3 contains 12 residues. Germline assignment: CDR1 GTSNPN and CDR2 SVGIG (reference sequence). V dropped 4 bases and J dropped 4 bases, with 9 bases sitting between them. CDR3 region: CAWTTGADTQYF. CDR3 nucleotide sequence: TGTGCCTGGACGACGGGGGCAGATACGCAGTATTTT.

This clone was observed a few times. The rearrangement links TRBV7-9 to TRBJ1-2; the D gene is possibly TRBD1 (6 bases). Trimming removed 4 bases at V and 4 bases at J, with 13 bases between. The CDR3 spans 14 residues. Germline CDR1 SEHNR, CDR2 FQNEAQ (reference sequence). The CDR3 sequence is CASSSQTGSYGYTF. Written as DNA, the CDR3 is TGTGCCAGCAGCTCTCAGACAGGTTCCTATGGCTACACCTTC. Drawing the rest from reference TRBV7-9 and TRBJ1-2, the complete variable domain is DTGVSQNPRHKITKRGQNVTFRCDPISEHNRLYWYRQTLGQGPEFLTYFQNEAQLEKSRLLSDRFSAERPKGSFSTLEIQRTEQGDSAMYLCASSSQTGSYGYTFGSGTRLTVV.

This chain joins TRBV5-6 and TRBJ1-1, with no clear D. The ends were cut back, 4 bases at V and 5 bases at J, with 9 bases in the middle. The CDR3 extends over 12 amino acids. Germline V gene lookup returns CDR1 SGHDT and CDR2 YYEEEE. The CDR3: CASSPRRTEAFF. The CDR3, as DNA: TGTGCCAGCAGCCCGCGGAGAACTGAAGCTTTCTTT.

This chain connects TRBV19 to TRBJ2-5, with D maybe TRBD2 (5 bases). The CDR3 runs 15 residues. CDR1 and CDR2 (germline): LNHDA, SQIVND (reference sequence). Trimming pared 0 bases from V and 7 bases from J, leaving 15 bases between. The CDR3 here is CASSIEAGIDGTQYF. The CDR3 DNA reads as TGTGCCAGTAGTATAGAGGCGGGCATAGACGGGACCCAGTACTTC. The variable domain in full, with the rest retrieved from reference TRBV19 and TRBJ2-5, is DGGITQSPKYLFRKEGQNVTLSCEQNLNHDAMYWYRQDPGQGLRLIYYSQIVNDFQKGDIAEGYSVSREKKESFPLTVTSAQKNPTAFYLCASSIEAGIDGTQYFGPGTRLLVL.

This clone was recorded a few times. The chain combines TRBV4-1 with TRBJ2-1, with a tentative D call TRBD2 (6 bases). CDR1 is MGHRA and CDR2 is YSYEKL in the germline V gene. V was shortened by 1 base and J by 13 bases, with 29 bases between the two germline ends. This CDR3 comprises 18 residues. The CDR3 bases are TGCGCCAGCAGCCAAGTCCCTTCGCGTGGCGGGAAAATGGGTTTACAGTTCTTC. Residues: CASSQVPSRGGKMGLQFF.

The rearrangement links TRBV2 to TRBJ1-4; D is possibly TRBD1 (5 bases). V lost 2 bases, J lost 1 base, and 11 bases lay in between. The CDR3 consists of 16 residues. Germline values: CDR1 SNHLY, CDR2 FYNNEI. The CDR3 DNA is TGTGCCAGCAGTGAACAGGGTGGTTTAACTAATGAAAAACTGTTTTTT. Translated: CASSEQGGLTNEKLFF.

V gene TRBV9 combines with J gene TRBJ2-3, with TRBD2 identical over 8 bases. The CDR3 runs 14 residues. The J segment lost 2 bases and the V segment lost 4 bases, leaving 3 bases of the junction unmatched. Germline-derived CDR1 and CDR2 are SGDLS and YYNGEE. CDR3 loop: CASSRSGDTDTQYF. As DNA, the CDR3 is TGTGCCAGCAGCCGTAGCGGGGACACAGATACGCAGTATTTT.

This chain uses TRBV12-5 with TRBJ2-3; the match to TRBD2 covers 8 bases. CDR3 length: 12 residues. CDR1 LGHNT and CDR2 FRNRAP come from the germline V gene. Trimming took 3 bases from V and 13 from J; bases not matched to a gene: 6. This CDR3 reads CASGLTGGTKYF. The CDR3 DNA follows: TGTGCTAGTGGTTTAACGGGAGGGACGAAGTATTTT. Full variable domain (rest looked up from reference TRBV12-5 and TRBJ2-3): DARVTQTPRHKVTEMGQEVTMRCQPILGHNTVFWYRQTMMQGLELLAYFRNRAPLDDSGMPKDRFSAEMPDATLATLKIQPSEPRDSAVYFCASGLTGGTKYFGPGTRLTVL.

The chain is built from TRBV7-9 and TRBJ2-2; 12 bases align to TRBD2. Germline values: CDR1 SEHNR, CDR2 FQNEAQ (reference sequence). J was trimmed by 3 bases and V by 0 bases; bases with no gene match: 2. The length of the CDR3 is 17 residues. CDR3 coding DNA: TGTGCCAGCAGCTTAGCCCCTAGCGGGGGGGACACCGGGGAGCTGTTTTTT. Translation gives CASSLAPSGGDTGELFF. Complete variable domain (other parts from reference TRBV7-9 and TRBJ2-2): DTGVSQNPRHKITKRGQNVTFRCDPISEHNRLYWYRQTLGQGPEFLTYFQNEAQLEKSRLLSDRFSAERPKGSFSTLEIQRTEQGDSAMYLCASSLAPSGGDTGELFFGEGSRLTVL.

Turning to this clone: Sequence at one end of the junction differs from germline and may be a read error. The chain carries TRBV5-1 and TRBJ1-1; D not resolved. The CDR3 covers 13 residues. Germline CDR1 SGHRS, CDR2 YFSETQ. CDR3 nucleotides: TGCGCCAGCAGCTTGGTGCAGAACGCTGAAGCTTTCTTT. Translating it yields CASSLVQNAEAFF.

This chain joins TRBV6-1 and TRBJ2-7; a weak D match, TRBD2 (6 bases). Trimming took 1 base from V and 4 from J, leaving 17 bases between them. CDR3 length equals 16 residues. From germline, CDR1 is MNHNS and CDR2 SASEGT. DNA for the CDR3: TGTGCCAGCAGTGAAGACGTTGGGGGGTACCCATACGAGCAGTACTTC. It yields the protein CASSEDVGGYPYEQYF.

The CDR3 here is CASWGHTNTEAFF. The CDR3 DNA sequence: TGTGCCAGCTGGGGGCATACGAACACTGAAGCTTTCTTT. The chain carries TRBV28 and TRBJ1-1, with D perhaps matching TRBD1 (6 bases). The germline V gene has CDR1 MDHEN and CDR2 SYDVKM. The CDR3 covers 13 residues. Trimming pared 8 bases from V and 1 base from J, leaving 11 bases between.

This clone was found once. The chain joins TRBV7-8 to TRBJ2-7; 9 positions agree with TRBD2. CDR1 and CDR2 from the germline V gene are SGHVS and FQNEAQ. This CDR3 region has 17 residues. V was clipped by 5 bases and J by 2 bases; unmatched bases: 13. CDR3 sequence: CASSQYLTSGRPYEQYF. The CDR3 DNA follows: TGTGCCAGCAGCCAATACCTAACTAGCGGGCGTCCCTACGAGCAGTACTTC.

The chain uses TRBV7-3 and TRBJ2-7, with TRBD1 identical over 9 bases. This CDR3 is built from 13 residues. The germline V gene encodes CDR1 SGHTA and CDR2 FQGTGA. V was clipped by 6 bases and J by 2 bases; unmatched bases: 2. Written as DNA, the CDR3 is TGTGCCAGCAGACGACAGGGGGCCTACGAGCAGTACTTC. Protein product: CASRRQGAYEQYF.